A single sample is the source of the 13 T cell receptor beta chains below, sequenced in a study of blood T cell repertoires in COVID-19. Sequencing used immunoSEQ multiplex PCR; TCRdb keeps in-frame clones, though not all of them. The sample records tens of thousands of clones, around 92% being singletons. Specimen: peripheral blood. All receptors come from a man in his fifties with COVID-19, enrolled during active disease.

The V call is TRBV6-2 or TRBV6-3, the J call TRBJ2-1; D possibly corresponds to TRBD1 (5 bases). Germline CDR1 MNHEY, CDR2 SVGEGT. The ends were cut back, 4 bases at V and 8 bases at J, with 21 bases in the middle. The CDR3 extends over 16 amino acids. This CDR3 reads CASSFRRAGSGYEQFF. For the CDR3, the DNA is TGTGCCAGCAGTTTCCGCCGGGCAGGGTCTGGCTATGAGCAGTTCTTC.

This clone was seen just once. The chain carries TRBV6-5 and TRBJ1-5; no clear D. CDR1 is MNHEY, CDR2 SVGAGI, per germline. This CDR3 is built from 14 residues. V lost 6 bases, J lost 2 bases, and 11 bases lay in between. CDR3: CASRLREGNQPQHF. CDR3 nucleotide sequence: TGTGCCAGCAGACTCCGGGAAGGCAATCAGCCCCAGCATTTT.

This CDR3 is CASSSRRTTLTGELFF. The CDR3, as DNA: TGTGCCAGCAGCTCTAGGCGGACAACTCTCACCGGGGAGCTGTTTTTT. V is TRBV13 and J is TRBJ2-2; TRBD1 is a possible D gene (5 bases). V was cut by 4 bases and J by 4 bases, with 16 bases left in between. Germline V gene lookup returns CDR1 PRHDT and CDR2 FYEKMQ (reference sequence). This CDR3 is built from 16 residues.

The chain combines TRBV9 with TRBJ2-2; the D gene is possibly TRBD1 (6 bases). The CDR3 is made up of 14 amino acids. Germline assignment: CDR1 SGDLS and CDR2 YYNGEE. The V end was cut by 4 bases, the J end by 3 bases, with 10 bases between. The CDR3 reads CASSPTGYTGELFF. CDR3 coding DNA: TGTGCCAGCAGCCCAACAGGGTACACCGGGGAGCTGTTTTTT.

Only one count was recorded for this clone. This chain uses TRBV28 with TRBJ1-1; D may be TRBD1 (5 bases). This CDR3 has 14 amino acids. V lost 5 bases and J 5 bases, leaving 15 bases between the germline ends. Germline V gene sequence: CDR1 MDHEN, CDR2 SYDVKM. CDR3 amino acids: CASSAVWGRTEAFF. Here the CDR3 DNA reads TGTGCCAGCAGTGCTGTCTGGGGCAGGACTGAAGCTTTCTTT. Using reference TRBV28 and TRBJ1-1 for the parts outside the CDR3, the full variable domain is DVKVTQSSRYLVKRTGEKVFLECVQDMDHENMFWYRQDPGLGLRLIYFSYDVKMKEKGDIPEGYSVSREKKERFSLILESASTNQTSMYLCASSAVWGRTEAFFGQGTRLTVV.

The chain joins TRBV6-5 to TRBJ1-1, with TRBD1 matching 9 bases. The CDR3 length is 15 residues. V gave up 0 bases and J gave up 1 base; unmatched junction bases: 0. Germline CDR1 and CDR2: MNHEY and SVGAGI. The CDR3 sequence is CASSYSGQGNTEAFF. The CDR3 region has the DNA TGTGCCAGCAGTTACTCGGGACAGGGGAACACTGAAGCTTTCTTT.

The gene calls are TRBV30 and TRBJ1-4; 9 nucleotides match TRBD1. Per germline, CDR1 GTSNPN and CDR2 SVGIG (reference sequence). This CDR3 has 14 amino acids. Losses at the gene ends were 3 bases for V and 8 bases for J; bases not matched to a gene: 7. The CDR3 protein is CAWSRGQGLEKLFF. In DNA form, the CDR3 reads TGTGCCTGGAGCCGAGGACAGGGGTTAGAAAAACTGTTTTTT. The whole variable domain, remainder taken from reference TRBV30 and TRBJ1-4, is SQTIHQWPATLVQPVGSPLSLECTVEGTSNPNLYWYRQAAGRGLQLLFYSVGIGQISSEVPQNLSASRPQDRQFILSSKKLLLSDSGFYLCAWSRGQGLEKLFFGSGTQLSVL.

The rearrangement uses TRBV6-5 and TRBJ2-7, with TRBD1 matching 9 bases. Germline CDR1 and CDR2: MNHEY and SVGAGI. The CDR3 has 14 residues. The V gene end was trimmed by 5 bases and the J gene end by 0 bases; junction bases not matched to a gene: 2. CDR3 coding DNA: TGTGCCAGCAGTAGGGACAGGGTCTCCTACGAGCAGTACTTC. Protein: CASSRDRVSYEQYF.

The chain carries TRBV25-1 and TRBJ1-2, with 9 bases that match TRBD1. Germline CDR1 reads MGHDK; CDR2 reads SYGVNS. The CDR3 covers 13 residues. V lost 4 bases, J lost 6 bases, and 3 bases stayed unmatched. The CDR3 DNA sequence: TGTGCCAGCAGTGCAGGACAGGGGAATGGCTACACCTTC. Protein: CASSAGQGNGYTF.

This chain links TRBV9 with TRBJ2-3, with D maybe TRBD2 (6 bases). The CDR3 extends over 15 amino acids. The V end lost 3 bases, the J end lost 1 base, and 12 bases lay between the germline ends. The germline CDR1 and CDR2 sequences are SGDLS and YYNGEE. CDR3 DNA: TGTGCCAGCAGCGACCCGGGGACTGGCACAGATACGCAGTATTTT. Translation gives CASSDPGTGTDTQYF.

The rearrangement joins TRBV5-4 to TRBJ2-5; 9 bases agree with TRBD1. This CDR3 spans 15 amino acids. Per germline, CDR1 SGHNT and CDR2 YYREEE (reference sequence). J lost 3 bases, V lost 4 bases, and 7 bases had no gene match. This CDR3 is CASSGQGNLEETQYF. CDR3 DNA: TGTGCCAGCAGCGGACAGGGGAACTTGGAAGAGACCCAGTACTTC.

The V call is TRBV15, the J call TRBJ1-2; D not certain. The length of the CDR3 is 12 residues. Germline V gives CDR1 LNHNV, CDR2 YYDKDF (reference sequence). Between the trimmed V and J ends, which lost 5 bases and 2 bases, there was a span of 6 bases. As DNA, the CDR3 is TGTGCCACCAGCTGGCAGAACTATGGCTACACCTTC. Its protein is CATSWQNYGYTF. Full variable domain (outside the CDR3, taken from reference TRBV15 and TRBJ1-2): DAMVIQNPRYQVTQFGKPVTLSCSQTLNHNVMYWYQQKSSQAPKLLFHYYDKDFNNEADTPDNFQSRRPNTSFCFLDIRSPGLGDTAMYLCATSWQNYGYTFGSGTRLTVV.

V usage is TRBV6-5 and J usage is TRBJ1-5; D is ambiguous. CDR1 and CDR2 (germline): MNHEY, SVGAGI. Trimming shortened V by 6 bases and J by 2 bases, and 8 bases separated the two germline ends. This CDR3 has 13 residues. The chain's CDR3 is CASSVRGNQPQHF. The DNA of the CDR3 is TGTGCCAGCAGCGTGAGGGGCAATCAGCCCCAGCATTTT.